Given below is one TCR beta chain in context. The source of the sample is a study of T cell responses to AZD1222 COVID-19 vaccine. TCRdb's table, derived via immunoSEQ multiplex PCR, lists solely in-frame clones and lacks some. The repertoire includes tens of thousands of clones, over 60% of them detected once, and about an eighth sits in the top ten. CDR3 length equals 16 residues. Germline assignment: CDR1 SGHVS and CDR2 FNYEAQ. The J segment lost 8 bases and the V segment lost 2 bases, leaving 10 bases of the junction unmatched. The material sequenced was peripheral blood, taken on day 0 of AZD1222 vaccination. The TCR was taken from an adult in good health. This sequence joins TRBV7-6 and TRBJ2-1; TRBD1 agrees at 9 bases. CDR3: CASSLRDRATSDEQFF. DNA for the CDR3: TGTGCCAGCAGCTTACGGGACAGGGCAACTTCAGATGAGCAGTTCTTC.